This TCR beta chain appears in the sequencing data of a study of T cell repertoires in cytomegalovirus infection. Study at large: CMV infection plus the matching HLA type was flagged by public TCR beta signatures. Study-wide points: In two of eight donors, the top clonotype was HLA-C-restricted CMV-specific. Cumulated frequencies of public TCR beta families served to identify carriers of CMV plus the relevant HLA.

This clonotype occurred many times. The antigen remains unidentified. The CDR3 extends over 15 amino acids. Germline CDR1 reads LGHNT; CDR2 reads FRNRAP. Trimming removed 5 bases at V and 1 base at J, with 15 bases between. TCRdb used MiXCR to reprocess the reads, holding one entry per CDR3 protein. The sample contains about 250,000 distinct CDR3 sequences, 9% to 15% of which appear only once. This sequence originates from a human donor in good health (CMV status not recorded). Some clones in this sample may be carry-over from other donors' samples. The V and J genes are TRBV12-5 and TRBJ2-7, with D possibly being TRBD1 or TRBD2 (5 bases each). Input material: PBMCs. The CDR3 region is CASGPGTPESYEQYF. The DNA of the CDR3 is TGTGCTAGTGGTCCGGGGACCCCTGAATCCTACGAGCAGTACTTC.